This T cell receptor (beta chain) was found in a study of CD8+ T cells in alopecia areata. Study-wide findings and caveats: Researchers report lesional scalp, most notably alopecia totalis/universalis, outstripped normal scalp in clonality.

In each case, RNA was isolated and then reverse transcribed into cDNA as the sequencing template. Generated by immunoSEQ multiplex PCR, the TCRdb table keeps only in-frame clones and is missing some. The data hold about 150,000 clones, with 45% to 60% observed a single time. As for this clone: No antigen is known for it.

Sequenced material: CD8+ T cells sorted from blood, taken at week 0. The receptor's source is a human donor with alopecia areata.

The CDR3 region is CASSQDRTGGLPQYF. The DNA for the CDR3 is TGCGCCAGCAGCCAAGATAGGACAGGGGGCTTGCCCCAGTACTTC. The genes are TRBV4-3 and TRBJ2-5, with 11 bases fitting TRBD1. V was pared by 0 bases and J by 9 bases, with 6 bases of the junction left unmatched. The CDR3 is 15 amino acids. Germline V gene sequence: CDR1 LGHNA, CDR2 YSLEER.